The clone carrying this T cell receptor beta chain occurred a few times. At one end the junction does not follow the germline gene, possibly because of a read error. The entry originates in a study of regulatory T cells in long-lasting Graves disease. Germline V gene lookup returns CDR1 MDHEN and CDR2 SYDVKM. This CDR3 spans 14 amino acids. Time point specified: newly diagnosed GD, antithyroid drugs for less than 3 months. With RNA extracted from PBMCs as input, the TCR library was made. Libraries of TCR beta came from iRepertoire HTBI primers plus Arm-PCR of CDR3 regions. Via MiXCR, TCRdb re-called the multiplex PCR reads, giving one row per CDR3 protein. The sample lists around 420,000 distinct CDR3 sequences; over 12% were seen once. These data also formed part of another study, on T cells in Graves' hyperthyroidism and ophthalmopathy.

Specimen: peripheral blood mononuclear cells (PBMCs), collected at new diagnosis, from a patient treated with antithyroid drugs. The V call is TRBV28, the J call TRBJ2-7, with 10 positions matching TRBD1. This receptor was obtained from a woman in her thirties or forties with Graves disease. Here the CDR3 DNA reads TGTGCCCGCAGTTCGTCCCGGGACAGGGGCGAGCAGTACTTC. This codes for CARSSSRDRGEQYF.